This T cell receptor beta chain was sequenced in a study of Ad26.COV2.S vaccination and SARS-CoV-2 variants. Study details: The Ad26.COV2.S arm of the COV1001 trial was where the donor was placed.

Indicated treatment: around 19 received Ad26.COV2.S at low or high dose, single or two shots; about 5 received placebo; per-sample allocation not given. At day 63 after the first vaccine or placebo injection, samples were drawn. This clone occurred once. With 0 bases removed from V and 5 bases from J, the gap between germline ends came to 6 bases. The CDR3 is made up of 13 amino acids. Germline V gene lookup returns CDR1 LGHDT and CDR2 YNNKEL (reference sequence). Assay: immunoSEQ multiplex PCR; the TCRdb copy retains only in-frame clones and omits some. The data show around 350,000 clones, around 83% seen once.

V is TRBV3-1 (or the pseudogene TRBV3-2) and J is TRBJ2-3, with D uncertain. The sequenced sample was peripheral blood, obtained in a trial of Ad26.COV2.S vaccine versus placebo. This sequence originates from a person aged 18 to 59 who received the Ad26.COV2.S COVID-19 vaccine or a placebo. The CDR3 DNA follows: TGTGCCAGCAGCCAAGATCATGGAGATACGCAGTATTTT. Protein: CASSQDHGDTQYF.